One sample yielded the 18 T cell receptor beta chains listed below, sequenced in a study of cytomegalovirus exposure and HLA in healthy donors. PCR used 60 Vbeta primers and 13 Jbeta primers. Sequencing was performed with immunoSEQ multiplex PCR; in TCRdb, only in-frame clones are kept and a portion is missing. This listing includes around 110,000 clones. Sample: PBMCs. These TCRs come from a man aged 25-45 years in good health and CMV-seronegative.

The rearrangement joins TRBV6-4 to TRBJ1-1, with D possibly TRBD1 on 6 matching bases. Germline V gene sequence: CDR1 MRHNA, CDR2 SNTAGT. Trimming removed 1 base at V and 5 bases at J, with 11 bases between. CDR3 length: 14 residues. The CDR3 coding sequence is TGTGCCAGCAGTGACTGGGGGGGCAGTACTGAAGCTTTCTTT. Protein sequence: CASSDWGGSTEAFF.

The DNA for the CDR3 is TGTGCCAGCAGCTTAAATGGGGGGGCGGCCTACGAGCAGTACTTC. Encoded protein: CASSLNGGAAYEQYF. The chain couples TRBV7-3 to TRBJ2-7, with D possibly being TRBD2 (7 bases). Trimming pared 1 base from V and 2 bases from J, leaving 12 bases between. Per the germline V gene, CDR1 is SGHTA and CDR2 is FQGTGA. There are 15 residues in the CDR3.

The V and J genes are TRBV28 and TRBJ2-1, with a possible D match to TRBD1 (6 bases). Per the germline V gene, CDR1 is MDHEN and CDR2 is SYDVKM. The CDR3 is 13 residues long. With 8 bases removed from V and 7 bases from J, the gap between germline ends came to 15 bases. The CDR3 here is CASGTGHWNEQFF. The CDR3 region has the DNA TGTGCCAGCGGAACGGGACATTGGAATGAGCAGTTCTTC.

The chain couples TRBV5-4 to TRBJ2-3; 11 nucleotides agree with TRBD2. This CDR3 is 18 amino acids long. V lost 4 bases, J lost 0 bases, and 10 bases stayed unmatched. CDR1 and CDR2 (germline): SGHNT, YYREEE (reference sequence). The CDR3 sequence: CASSRPIAGGISTDTQYF. As DNA, the CDR3 is TGTGCCAGCAGCCGCCCGATAGCGGGGGGGATAAGCACAGATACGCAGTATTTT.

Note on this clone: The junction differs from germline at one of its ends, possibly a read error. This chain connects TRBV7-9 to TRBJ2-5, with D maybe TRBD2 (5 bases). From germline, CDR1 is SEHNR and CDR2 FQNEAQ (reference sequence). This CDR3 has 14 residues. CDR3 amino acids: CASSLGLAPQAQYF. Here the CDR3 DNA reads TGTGCCAGCAGTTTAGGGCTAGCTCCCCAGGCCCAGTACTTC. Filled out from reference TRBV7-9 and TRBJ2-5, the complete variable domain reads DTGVSQNPRHKITKRGQNVTFRCDPISEHNRLYWYRQTLGQGPEFLTYFQNEAQLEKSRLLSDRFSAERPKGSFSTLEIQRTEQGDSAMYLCASSLGLAPQAQYFGPGTRLLVL.

V gene TRBV19 combines with J gene TRBJ1-1; D is uncertain. Germline V CDR1 and CDR2: LNHDA, SQIVND (reference sequence). Trimming cost V 3 bases and J 6 bases, with 8 bases left between them. This CDR3 comprises 12 residues. CDR3 residues: CASSMSRSEAFF. Written as DNA, the CDR3 is TGTGCCAGTAGTATGAGTCGATCTGAAGCTTTCTTT.

The chain is built from TRBV9 and TRBJ2-2; D may be TRBD2 (6 bases). Per germline, CDR1 SGDLS and CDR2 YYNGEE. This CDR3 spans 18 amino acids. V shed 0 bases and J shed 0 bases, with 15 bases lying between them. CDR3 protein: CASSVEEAGAANTGELFF. In DNA form, the CDR3 reads TGTGCCAGCAGCGTAGAGGAAGCGGGTGCCGCGAACACCGGGGAGCTGTTTTTT. Based on the CDR3 plus reference TRBV9 and TRBJ2-2, the full variable domain is DSGVTQTPKHLITATGQRVTLRCSPRSGDLSVYWYQQSLDQGLQFLIQYYNGEERAKGNILERFSAQQFPDLHSELNLSSLELGDSALYFCASSVEEAGAANTGELFFGEGSRLTVL.

The chain joins TRBV5-4 to TRBJ1-1, with D tentatively TRBD1 (6 bases). This CDR3 is built from 14 residues. V was clipped by 0 bases and J by 1 base, with 7 bases between them. Germline V gene lookup returns CDR1 SGHNT and CDR2 YYREEE (reference sequence). CDR3 sequence reads: CASSLDRENTEAFF. CDR3 DNA: TGTGCCAGCAGCTTGGACAGGGAGAACACTGAAGCTTTCTTT.

The CDR3 DNA follows: TGCGCCAGCAGCGCGACCGCGGGACGCTACGAGCAGTACTTC. This encodes CASSATAGRYEQYF. The chain employs TRBV5-1 and TRBJ2-7; D is perhaps TRBD2 (6 bases). The CDR3 covers 14 residues. V lost 4 bases and J 3 bases, leaving 14 bases between the germline ends. Germline V CDR1 and CDR2: SGHRS, YFSETQ.

The rearrangement joins TRBV6-5 to TRBJ1-3; a possible D gene is TRBD1 (5 bases). Trimming removed 6 bases from V and 4 bases from J, with 10 bases in between. The CDR3 is 13 amino acids. Germline lookup yields CDR1 MNHEY and CDR2 SVGAGI. CDR3 DNA: TGTGCCAGCAGCTCCGGACACGGAAACACCATATATTTT. Translating it yields CASSSGHGNTIYF.

The chain couples TRBV5-8 to TRBJ2-7; TRBD2 is a possible D gene (5 bases). CDR3 length equals 17 residues. The V gene's germline CDR1 is SGHTS and CDR2 YDEGEE. Trimming left V 0 bases short and J 1 base short, with 17 bases between. The CDR3 reads CASSLGLFLEASYEQYF. The DNA for the CDR3 is TGTGCCAGCAGCTTGGGACTTTTCTTGGAGGCTTCCTACGAGCAGTACTTC.

The rearrangement joins TRBV5-1 to TRBJ2-7; D is possibly TRBD2 (6 bases). The CDR3 is made up of 12 amino acids. Germline V lookup: CDR1 SGHRS, CDR2 YFSETQ. Trimming shortened V by 6 bases and J by 4 bases, and 11 bases separated the two germline ends. CDR3 loop: CASKVGGYEQYF. As DNA, the CDR3 is TGCGCCAGCAAAGTGGGGGGTTACGAGCAGTACTTC.

This chain uses TRBV7-2 with TRBJ1-2, with 8 bases lining up with TRBD1. Germline V gives CDR1 SGHTA, CDR2 FQGNSA. The trim removed 4 bases at V and 3 bases at J, leaving 4 bases unmatched. The CDR3 is 14 residues long. The CDR3 reads CASSYGQGDYGYTF. CDR3 nucleotide sequence: TGTGCCAGCAGCTATGGACAGGGCGACTATGGCTACACCTTC.

Comment on this clone: Other nucleotide sequences from this sample produce the same CDR3. The chain combines TRBV7-6 with TRBJ2-7; 7 bases map to TRBD1. The CDR3 sequence is 17 residues long. V trimming: 5 bases; J trimming: 0 bases; junction bases outside the gene matches: 13. In germline, CDR1 is SGHVS, CDR2 FNYEAQ. The CDR3 reads CASSPPPDRVGSYEQYF. The CDR3 DNA reads as TGTGCCAGCAGCCCACCCCCTGACAGGGTGGGCTCCTACGAGCAGTACTTC.

Comment on this clone: This same CDR3 is encoded by further DNA sequences in the sample. The chain is built from TRBV28 and TRBJ1-6; 11 bases align to TRBD1. V was clipped by 7 bases and J by 10 bases; unmatched bases: 6. The CDR3 sequence is 14 residues long. Germline assignment: CDR1 MDHEN and CDR2 SYDVKM. CDR3 DNA sequence: TGTGCCAGCAACTCGGACAGGGGGCGCTCACCCCTCCACTTT. Amino acids: CASNSDRGRSPLHF.

This chain uses TRBV7-3 with TRBJ2-1; TRBD1 is a possible D gene (6 bases). Between the trimmed V and J ends, which lost 0 bases and 6 bases, there was a span of 9 bases. The germline CDR1 and CDR2 sequences are SGHTA and FQGTGA. This CDR3 has 14 amino acids. For the CDR3, the DNA is TGTGCCAGCAGCTTAACGGCCAGGGGCAATGAGCAGTTCTTC. The encoded protein is CASSLTARGNEQFF.

The chain recombines TRBV5-1 with TRBJ1-2; D gene uncertain. CDR1 and CDR2 from the germline V gene are SGHRS and YFSETQ. V was pared by 0 bases and J by 8 bases, with 8 bases between. CDR3 size: 12 residues. CDR3 sequence (DNA): TGCGCCAGCAGCTTGGAATATCGGGGCTACACCTTC. Translation gives CASSLEYRGYTF.

This chain uses TRBV2 with TRBJ1-5, with 7 bases fitting TRBD1. Germline V gives CDR1 SNHLY, CDR2 FYNNEI. The CDR3 is 15 residues long. The V segment lost 6 bases and the J segment 10 bases; nucleotides outside the gene matches: 15. The CDR3 loop is CASRLDRVSNQPQHF. The DNA for the CDR3 is TGTGCCAGCAGACTCGACAGGGTGAGCAACCAACCCCAGCATTTT.